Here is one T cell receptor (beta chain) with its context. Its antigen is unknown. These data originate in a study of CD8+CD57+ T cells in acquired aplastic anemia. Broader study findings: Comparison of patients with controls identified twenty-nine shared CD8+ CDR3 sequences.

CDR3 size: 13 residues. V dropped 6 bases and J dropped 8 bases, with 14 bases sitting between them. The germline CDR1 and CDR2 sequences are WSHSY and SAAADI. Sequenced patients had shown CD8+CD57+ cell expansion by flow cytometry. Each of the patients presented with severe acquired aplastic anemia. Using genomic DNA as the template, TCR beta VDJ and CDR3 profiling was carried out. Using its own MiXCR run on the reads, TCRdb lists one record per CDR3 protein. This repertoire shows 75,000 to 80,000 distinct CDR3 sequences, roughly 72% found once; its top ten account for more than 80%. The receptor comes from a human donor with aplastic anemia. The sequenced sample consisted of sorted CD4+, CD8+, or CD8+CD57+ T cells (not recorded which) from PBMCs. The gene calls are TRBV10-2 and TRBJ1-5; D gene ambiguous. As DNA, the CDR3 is TGCGCCAGCAGCACATCAGTCGGAGAGCCCCAGCATTTT. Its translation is CASSTSVGEPQHF.